The following is a T cell receptor (beta chain) sequence with its context. This sample is drawn from a study of T cell changes during pregnancy in multiple sclerosis. The germline V gene encodes CDR1 SGHNT and CDR2 YYREEE (reference sequence). V shed 0 bases and J shed 2 bases, with 7 bases lying between them. The CDR3 totals 14 residues. Measured with immunoSEQ multiplex PCR; TCRdb has only the in-frame clones, and not every one. The top ten hold 1.6% of the sample, which has about 110,000 clones, about 89% seen once. The origin of this receptor is a female donor with multiple sclerosis, enrolled in a pregnancy study. The chain joins TRBV5-4 to TRBJ2-3, with D possibly being TRBD2 (5 bases). Material: peripheral blood, obtained before pregnancy. CDR3 residues: CASSLERYTDTQYF. The CDR3 DNA is TGTGCCAGCAGCTTGGAGCGGTACACAGATACGCAGTATTTT.